Sequencing of this T cell receptor (beta chain) was carried out in a study of identical twins. Study-level points and caveats: The study found weaker excess twin sharing in beta out-of-frame sequences.

Turning to this clonotype: Its antigen is unidentified.

There were only healthy Caucasians among the donors. TCRdb reanalysed the 5' RACE reads using MiXCR and keeps one entry per CDR3 protein. The profile shows roughly 710,000 distinct CDR3 sequences, 5.5% to 6.5% of them singletons. The clonotype was recovered from a man aged 18 to 29 in good health. The sequencing input was naive T cells sorted from blood.

The CDR3 DNA sequence: TGTGCCAGTGATTTGTACAGGGGTAGCGGGGAGCTGTTTTTT. This translates into CASDLYRGSGELFF. V usage is TRBV19 and J usage is TRBJ2-2; TRBD1 matches at 7 bases. V trimming: 8 bases; J trimming: 7 bases; junction bases outside the gene matches: 10. The CDR3 spans 14 residues. The germline gives CDR1 LNHDA, CDR2 SQIVND (reference sequence).